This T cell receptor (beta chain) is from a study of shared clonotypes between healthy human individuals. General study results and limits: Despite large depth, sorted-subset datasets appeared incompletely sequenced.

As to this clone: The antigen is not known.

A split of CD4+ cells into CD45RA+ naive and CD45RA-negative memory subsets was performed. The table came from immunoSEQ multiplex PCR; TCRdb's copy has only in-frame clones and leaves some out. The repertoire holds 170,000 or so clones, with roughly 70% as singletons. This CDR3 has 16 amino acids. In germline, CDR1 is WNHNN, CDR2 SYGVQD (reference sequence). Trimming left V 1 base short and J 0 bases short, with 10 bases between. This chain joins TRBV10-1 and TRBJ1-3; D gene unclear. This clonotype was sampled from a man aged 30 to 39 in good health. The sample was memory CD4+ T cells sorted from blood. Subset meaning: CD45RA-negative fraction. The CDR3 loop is CASSEFESSSGNTIYF. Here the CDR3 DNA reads TGCGCCAGCAGTGAGTTTGAGTCCAGCTCTGGAAACACCATATATTTT.